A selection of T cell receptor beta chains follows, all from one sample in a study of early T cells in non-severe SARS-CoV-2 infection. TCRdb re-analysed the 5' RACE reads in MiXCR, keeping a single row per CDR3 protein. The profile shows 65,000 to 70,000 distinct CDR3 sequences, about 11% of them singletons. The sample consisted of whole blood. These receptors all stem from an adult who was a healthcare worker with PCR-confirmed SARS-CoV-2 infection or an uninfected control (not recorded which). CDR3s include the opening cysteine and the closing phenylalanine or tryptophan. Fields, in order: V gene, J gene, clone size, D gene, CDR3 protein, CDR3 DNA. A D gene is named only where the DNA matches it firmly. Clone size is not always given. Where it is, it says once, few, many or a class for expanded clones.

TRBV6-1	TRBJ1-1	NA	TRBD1	CASNRDRDTEAFF	TGTGCCAGCAACCGGGACAGGGACACTGAAGCTTTCTTT
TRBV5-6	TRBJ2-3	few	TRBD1	CASSVGQPLGADTQYF	TGTGCCAGCAGCGTGGGACAGCCGCTCGGGGCAGATACGCAGTATTTT
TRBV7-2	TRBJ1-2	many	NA	CASSSSPRTVNYGYTF	TGTGCCAGCAGCTCCTCCCCCAGGACAGTGAACTATGGCTACACCTTC
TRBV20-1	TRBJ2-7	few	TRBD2	CSARDLSGASGSYEQYF	TGCAGTGCTAGAGACCTCTCGGGGGCTAGCGGGTCCTACGAGCAGTACTTC
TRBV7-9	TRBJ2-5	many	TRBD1	CASSPGQGRETQYF	TGTGCCAGCAGTCCCGGACAGGGACGAGAGACCCAGTACTTC
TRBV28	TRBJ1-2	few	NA	CASSPYGAWGYTF	TGTGCCAGCAGTCCTTATGGGGCATGGGGCTACACCTTC
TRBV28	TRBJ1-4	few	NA	CASTGGDPNEKLFF	TGTGCCAGCACCGGCGGCGACCCAAATGAAAAACTGTTTTTT
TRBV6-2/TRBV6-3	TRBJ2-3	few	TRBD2	CASSSLAGEGTDTQYF	TGTGCCAGCAGCTCTCTAGCGGGAGAGGGGACAGATACGCAGTATTTT
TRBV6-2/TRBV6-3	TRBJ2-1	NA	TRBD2	CASRFSSGSYSYNEQFF	TGTGCCAGCAGATTCTCTAGCGGGAGTTACTCCTACAATGAGCAGTTCTTC
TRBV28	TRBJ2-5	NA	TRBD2	CASSLSLAGGRETQYF	TGTGCCAGCAGTTTATCACTAGCGGGAGGGCGAGAGACCCAGTACTTC
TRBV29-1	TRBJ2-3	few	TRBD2	CSVSGSASDTQYF	TGCAGCGTTAGCGGGAGTGCATCAGATACGCAGTATTTT
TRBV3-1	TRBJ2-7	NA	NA	CASSQTLAFEQYF	TGTGCCAGCAGCCAAACACTAGCTTTCGAGCAGTACTTC
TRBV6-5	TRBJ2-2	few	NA	CASMGYSSLATNTGELFF	TGTGCCAGCATGGGATACAGTTCTCTAGCGACGAACACCGGGGAGCTGTTTTTT
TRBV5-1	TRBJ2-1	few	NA	CASSFQGAEQFF	TGCGCCAGCAGCTTTCAGGGAGCTGAGCAGTTCTTC
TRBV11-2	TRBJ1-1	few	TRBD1	CASSLAIQGGNTEAFF	TGTGCCAGCAGCTTAGCCATCCAGGGGGGCAACACTGAAGCTTTCTTT
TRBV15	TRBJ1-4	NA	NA	CATSRVAATNEKLFF	TGTGCCACCAGCAGAGTGGCAGCAACTAATGAAAAACTGTTTTTT
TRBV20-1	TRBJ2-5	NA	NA	CSARPTVGRQETQYF	TGCAGTGCTAGACCCACTGTCGGCCGCCAAGAGACCCAGTACTTC
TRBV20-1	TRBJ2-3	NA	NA	CSAIRTWGSTEGGTDTQYF	TGCAGTGCCATAAGGACTTGGGGCAGCACCGAGGGAGGCACAGATACGCAGTATTTT
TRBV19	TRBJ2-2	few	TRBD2	CASSRTSGSLNTGELFF	TGTGCCAGTAGCCGGACTAGCGGGAGCCTTAACACCGGGGAGCTGTTTTTT
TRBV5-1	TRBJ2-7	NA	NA	CASSPGDRYYEQYF	TGCGCCAGCAGCCCGGGGGACAGATACTACGAGCAGTACTTC
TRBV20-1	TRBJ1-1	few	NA	CSASRSGGGTEAFF	TGCAGTGCTAGTCGTTCGGGGGGCGGCACTGAAGCTTTCTTT
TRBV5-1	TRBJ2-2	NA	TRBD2	CASSGTSAVGELFF	TGCGCCAGCAGCGGGACTAGTGCGGTCGGGGAGCTGTTTTTT
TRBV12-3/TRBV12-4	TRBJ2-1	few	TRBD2	CASRGLAGLNEQFF	TGTGCCAGCAGGGGACTAGCGGGCCTCAATGAGCAGTTCTTC
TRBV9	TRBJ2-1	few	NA	CASSVGESFSYNEQFF	TGTGCCAGCAGCGTAGGGGAATCTTTCTCCTACAATGAGCAGTTCTTC
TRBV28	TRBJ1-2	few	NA	CASTQDRYGYTF	TGTGCCAGCACCCAAGACAGATATGGCTACACCTTC
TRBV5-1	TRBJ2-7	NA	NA	CASSERTPYEQYF	TGCGCCAGCAGCGAAAGGACGCCATACGAGCAGTACTTC
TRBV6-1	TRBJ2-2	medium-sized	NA	CASSGLAELNTGELFF	TGTGCCAGCAGTGGATTAGCGGAGTTGAACACCGGGGAGCTGTTTTTT
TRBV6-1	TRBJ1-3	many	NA	CASSEVAGNTIYF	TGTGCCAGCAGTGAGGTAGCCGGAAACACCATATATTTT
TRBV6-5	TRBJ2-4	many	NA	CASSGGVRNIQYF	TGTGCCAGCAGCGGGGGAGTTAGAAACATTCAGTACTTC
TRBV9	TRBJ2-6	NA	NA	CASSASLSRTGANVLTF	TGTGCCAGCAGCGCTTCCCTTAGTAGGACTGGGGCCAACGTCCTGACTTTC
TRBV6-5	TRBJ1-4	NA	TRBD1	CASSSGQGMEKLFF	TGTGCCAGCAGTTCAGGACAGGGTATGGAAAAACTGTTTTTT
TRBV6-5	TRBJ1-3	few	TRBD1	CASSSPQGRGNTIYF	TGTGCCAGCAGTTCTCCACAGGGGAGGGGAAACACCATATATTTT
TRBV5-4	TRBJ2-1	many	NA	CASSLSSSSYNEQFF	TGTGCCAGCAGCTTGTCCAGCAGCTCCTACAATGAGCAGTTCTTC
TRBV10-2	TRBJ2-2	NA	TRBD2	CASISSGRRRNTGELFF	TGCGCCAGCATTTCTAGCGGGAGGCGTCGGAACACCGGGGAGCTGTTTTTT
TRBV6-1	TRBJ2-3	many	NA	CASSEEAGEGADTQYF	TGTGCCAGCAGTGAAGAGGCGGGAGAGGGGGCAGATACGCAGTATTTT
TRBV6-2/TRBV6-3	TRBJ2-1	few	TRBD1	CASSKARDRQFF	TGTGCCAGCAGCAAAGCCCGGGACAGGCAGTTCTTC
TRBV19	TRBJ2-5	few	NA	CASSRTDAKETQYF	TGTGCCAGTAGTCGGACCGACGCAAAAGAGACCCAGTACTTC
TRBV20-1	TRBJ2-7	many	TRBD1	CSAPAGTVYEQYF	TGCAGTGCTCCAGCCGGGACAGTCTACGAGCAGTACTTC
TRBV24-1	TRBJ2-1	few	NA	CATSDFQGADEQFF	TGTGCCACCAGTGATTTTCAGGGTGCGGATGAGCAGTTCTTC
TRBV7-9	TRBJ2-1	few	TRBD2	CASSFALAGVEQFF	TGTGCCAGCAGCTTCGCGCTAGCGGGAGTTGAGCAGTTCTTC
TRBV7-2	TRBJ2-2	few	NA	CASSRGVGELFF	TGTGCCAGCAGCCGTGGGGTCGGGGAGCTGTTTTTT
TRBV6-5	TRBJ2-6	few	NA	CASGRRPGANVLTF	TGTGCCAGCGGTAGACGCCCTGGGGCCAACGTCCTGACTTTC
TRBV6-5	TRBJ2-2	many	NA	CASSYGRSGELFF	TGTGCCAGCAGTTACGGGCGGTCCGGGGAGCTGTTTTTT
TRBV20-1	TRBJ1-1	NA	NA	CSASTPRRFNTEAFF	TGCAGTGCTAGTACCCCTCGTAGGTTTAACACTGAAGCTTTCTTT
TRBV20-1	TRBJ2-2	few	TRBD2	CSARDRTSGSSGELFF	TGCAGTGCTAGAGATCGGACTAGCGGGAGTTCCGGGGAGCTGTTTTTT
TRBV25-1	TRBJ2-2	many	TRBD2	CASSESTSGTGELFF	TGTGCCAGCAGTGAATCTACTAGCGGGACCGGGGAGCTGTTTTTT
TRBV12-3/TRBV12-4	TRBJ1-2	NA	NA	CASSTGPGSNYGYTF	TGTGCCAGCAGTACAGGCCCTGGGAGTAACTATGGCTACACCTTC
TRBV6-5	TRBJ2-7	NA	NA	CASSYSPRRGWKQYF	TGTGCCAGCAGTTACTCGCCCCGCCGGGGGTGGAAGCAGTACTTC
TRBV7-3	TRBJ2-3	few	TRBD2	CASSNGLAGMADTQYF	TGTGCCAGCAGTAACGGACTAGCGGGTATGGCAGATACGCAGTATTTT
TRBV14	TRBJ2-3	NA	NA	CASSQGMAFTDTQYF	TGTGCCAGCAGCCAGGGCATGGCTTTCACAGATACGCAGTATTTT
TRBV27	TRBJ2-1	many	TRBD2	CASSLSLYRREIRNEQFF	TGTGCCAGCAGTTTGTCCCTATATCGGCGGGAGATTAGAAATGAGCAGTTCTTC
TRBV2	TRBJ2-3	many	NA	CASSDELGLRTQYF	TGTGCCAGCAGTGATGAACTAGGTCTGAGAACGCAGTATTTT
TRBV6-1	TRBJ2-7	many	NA	CASSVRDGTYEQYF	TGTGCCAGCAGTGTTCGGGACGGAACCTACGAGCAGTACTTC
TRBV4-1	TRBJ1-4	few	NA	CASSSVGRGAGEKLFF	TGCGCCAGCAGCTCCGTAGGGAGGGGGGCTGGTGAAAAACTGTTTTTT
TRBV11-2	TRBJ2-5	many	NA	CASSHYYSQETQYF	TGTGCCAGCAGCCACTACTATTCCCAAGAGACCCAGTACTTC
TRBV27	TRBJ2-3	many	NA	CASHRAGGPSTDTQYF	TGTGCCAGCCACAGAGCAGGCGGGCCTAGCACAGATACGCAGTATTTT
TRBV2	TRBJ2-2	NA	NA	CASTPEWTGELFF	TGTGCCAGCACCCCCGAGTGGACCGGGGAGCTGTTTTTT
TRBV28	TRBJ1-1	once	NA	CASQTENTEAFF	TGTGCCAGCCAAACAGAGAACACTGAAGCTTTCTTT
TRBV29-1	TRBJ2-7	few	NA	CSVERPGGREQYF	TGCAGCGTTGAACGTCCAGGAGGAAGGGAGCAGTACTTC
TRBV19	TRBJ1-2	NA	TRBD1	CASSGTGMYGYTF	TGTGCCAGTTCCGGGACAGGAATGTATGGCTACACCTTC